The subject of this entry is one T cell receptor (beta chain). What it recognizes is unknown. This record belongs to a study of CD8 T cells in Susac syndrome. Study summary: Eight or nine of the sequenced Susac syndrome patients were in remission, and about six had active disease. When blood was drawn, the patients with Susac syndrome were therapy-naive, on corticosteroids, or on intravenous immunoglobulin alone.

The CDR3 loop spans 16 amino acids. Trimming pared 3 bases from V and 6 bases from J, leaving 18 bases between. The RNA input was about 0.5 to 1 ug, and it was reverse transcribed with random hexamers. MiXCR, applied by TCRdb to the immunoSEQ multiplex PCR reads, yields one record per CDR3 protein. The table includes roughly 250,000 distinct CDR3 sequences, 90% to 97% detected once. Study-wide points: Clonal expansion did not appear in Susac syndrome CD4+ T cell repertoires. It was acknowledged by the study that relatively few individuals were included in its TCR sequencing and HLA analysis.

The specimen was CD4+ T cells from PBMCs. The rearrangement joins TRBV12-3 or TRBV12-4 to TRBJ2-4, with D maybe TRBD2 (5 bases). The receptor was derived from a human donor with Susac syndrome. CDR3 region: CASSFGVAPRLNIQYF. In nucleotides, the CDR3 is TGTGCCAGCAGTTTCGGTGTAGCGCCCCGCCTAAACATTCAGTACTTC.